The clone carrying this T cell receptor beta chain has just one count. The antigen is unknown. This sample is part of a study of T cell responses to AZD1222 COVID-19 vaccine. General study results and limits: Spike-wide coverage was observed for vaccine-associated CD4 TCRs, with dominant responses at 160-218 and 743-854.

The CDR3 is 15 residues long. CDR1 is MNHEY, CDR2 SMNVEV, per germline (reference sequence). The ends lost 4 bases at V and 7 bases at J; junction bases unmatched: 6. Combined were second doses at about 4 or about 12 weeks. Assay used: immunoSEQ multiplex PCR; TCRdb lists only in-frame clones, some missing. The sample has 100,000 to 150,000 clones, around 90% seen once. The chain is built from TRBV27 and TRBJ1-4; the match to TRBD1 covers 10 bases. The clonotype originates from an adult who received the AZD1222 COVID-19 vaccine. Sample: peripheral blood, taken 28 days after the second AZD1222 dose. The CDR3 region has the DNA TGTGCCAGCAGTTCTCCGACAGGGGGCGTTGAAAAACTGTTTTTT. It is translated as CASSSPTGGVEKLFF. Variable domain in full (rest from reference TRBV27 and TRBJ1-4): EAQVTQNPRYLITVTGKKLTVTCSQNMNHEYMSWYRQDPGLGLRQIYYSMNVEVTDKGDVPEGYKVSRKEKRNFPLILESPSPNQTSLYFCASSSPTGGVEKLFFGSGTQLSVL.